This T cell receptor beta chain is drawn from a study of cytomegalovirus exposure and HLA in healthy donors. Regarding the study as a whole: Later analysis revealed greater clonal expansion in HLA-associated TCR beta chains than in equally common others.

About this clone: The antigen is unknown.

Trimming left V 3 bases short and J 6 bases short, with 7 bases between. The CDR3 runs to 12 residues. Germline V gene lookup returns CDR1 SGDLS and CDR2 YYNGEE. PCR involved 60 Vbeta and 13 Jbeta primers. The method was immunoSEQ multiplex PCR; TCRdb's version includes in-frame clones alone and lacks a portion of them. Of about 140,000 clones listed, just under 85% are singletons. The genes are TRBV9 and TRBJ1-3; D unclear. The sequence was collected from a man between 25 and 39 years old in good health and CMV-seropositive. Input material: PBMCs. CDR3 nucleotide sequence: TGTGCCAGCAGCGCCGGAGAAAACACCATATATTTT. Protein: CASSAGENTIYF.